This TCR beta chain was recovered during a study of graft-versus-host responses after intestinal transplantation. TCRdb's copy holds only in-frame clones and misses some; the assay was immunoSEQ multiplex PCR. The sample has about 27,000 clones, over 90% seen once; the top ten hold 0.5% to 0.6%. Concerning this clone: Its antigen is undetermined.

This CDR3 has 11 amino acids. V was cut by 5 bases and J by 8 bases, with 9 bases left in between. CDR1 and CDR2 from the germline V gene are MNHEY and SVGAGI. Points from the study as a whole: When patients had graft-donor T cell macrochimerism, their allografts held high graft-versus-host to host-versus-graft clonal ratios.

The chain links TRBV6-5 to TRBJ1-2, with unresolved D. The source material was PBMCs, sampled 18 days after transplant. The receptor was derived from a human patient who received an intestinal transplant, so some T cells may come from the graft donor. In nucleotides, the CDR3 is TGTGCCAGCAGTAACGGTATGGGCTACACCTTC. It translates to CASSNGMGYTF.